This TCR beta chain was retrieved from a study of vaccination effects on CD4 cells after COVID-19. The CDR3 length is 11 residues. Trimming stripped 11 bases from V and 5 bases from J, with 12 bases between. From germline, CDR1 is LGHDT and CDR2 YNNKEL (reference sequence). Sequencing followed a ViraFEST assay step that expanded antigen-specific CD4+ T cells with viral peptide pools. It was after approximately 11 days of culture that CD4+ T cells were isolated. Participants completed two doses of the BNT162b2 or mRNA-1273 vaccine. Profiling relied on immunoSEQ multiplex PCR, and the TCRdb table lists in-frame clones only, not all of them. The sample has tens of thousands of clones; roughly 76% are singletons. As to this clone: Antigen unknown.

This clonotype originated in a human donor who received a COVID-19 vaccine. V usage is TRBV3-1 (or the pseudogene TRBV3-2) and J usage is TRBJ1-1; TRBD1 might be the D (5 bases). Source: CD4+ T cells from PBMCs cultured with HCoV-OC43 spike peptides, taken after COVID-19 vaccination. Subset specified: HCoV-OC43 spike overlapping peptide pool stimulation. This CDR3 is CAVGVWTEAFF. The CDR3 DNA follows: TGTGCCGTGGGGGTCTGGACTGAAGCTTTCTTT.